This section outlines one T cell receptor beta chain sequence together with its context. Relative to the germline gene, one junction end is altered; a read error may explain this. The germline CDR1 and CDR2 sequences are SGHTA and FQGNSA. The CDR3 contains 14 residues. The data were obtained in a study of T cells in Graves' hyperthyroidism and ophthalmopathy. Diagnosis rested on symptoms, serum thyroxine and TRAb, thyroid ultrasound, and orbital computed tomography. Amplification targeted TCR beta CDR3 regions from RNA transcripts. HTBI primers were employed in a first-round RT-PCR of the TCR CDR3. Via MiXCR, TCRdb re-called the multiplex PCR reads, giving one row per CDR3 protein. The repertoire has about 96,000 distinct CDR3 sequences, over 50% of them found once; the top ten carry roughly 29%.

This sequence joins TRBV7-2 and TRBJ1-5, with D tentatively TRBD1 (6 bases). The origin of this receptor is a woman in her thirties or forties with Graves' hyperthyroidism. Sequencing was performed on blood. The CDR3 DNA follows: TGCGCCAGCAGCTTGAAACAGGGAGACCAGCCCCAGCATTTT. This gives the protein CASSLKQGDQPQHF.